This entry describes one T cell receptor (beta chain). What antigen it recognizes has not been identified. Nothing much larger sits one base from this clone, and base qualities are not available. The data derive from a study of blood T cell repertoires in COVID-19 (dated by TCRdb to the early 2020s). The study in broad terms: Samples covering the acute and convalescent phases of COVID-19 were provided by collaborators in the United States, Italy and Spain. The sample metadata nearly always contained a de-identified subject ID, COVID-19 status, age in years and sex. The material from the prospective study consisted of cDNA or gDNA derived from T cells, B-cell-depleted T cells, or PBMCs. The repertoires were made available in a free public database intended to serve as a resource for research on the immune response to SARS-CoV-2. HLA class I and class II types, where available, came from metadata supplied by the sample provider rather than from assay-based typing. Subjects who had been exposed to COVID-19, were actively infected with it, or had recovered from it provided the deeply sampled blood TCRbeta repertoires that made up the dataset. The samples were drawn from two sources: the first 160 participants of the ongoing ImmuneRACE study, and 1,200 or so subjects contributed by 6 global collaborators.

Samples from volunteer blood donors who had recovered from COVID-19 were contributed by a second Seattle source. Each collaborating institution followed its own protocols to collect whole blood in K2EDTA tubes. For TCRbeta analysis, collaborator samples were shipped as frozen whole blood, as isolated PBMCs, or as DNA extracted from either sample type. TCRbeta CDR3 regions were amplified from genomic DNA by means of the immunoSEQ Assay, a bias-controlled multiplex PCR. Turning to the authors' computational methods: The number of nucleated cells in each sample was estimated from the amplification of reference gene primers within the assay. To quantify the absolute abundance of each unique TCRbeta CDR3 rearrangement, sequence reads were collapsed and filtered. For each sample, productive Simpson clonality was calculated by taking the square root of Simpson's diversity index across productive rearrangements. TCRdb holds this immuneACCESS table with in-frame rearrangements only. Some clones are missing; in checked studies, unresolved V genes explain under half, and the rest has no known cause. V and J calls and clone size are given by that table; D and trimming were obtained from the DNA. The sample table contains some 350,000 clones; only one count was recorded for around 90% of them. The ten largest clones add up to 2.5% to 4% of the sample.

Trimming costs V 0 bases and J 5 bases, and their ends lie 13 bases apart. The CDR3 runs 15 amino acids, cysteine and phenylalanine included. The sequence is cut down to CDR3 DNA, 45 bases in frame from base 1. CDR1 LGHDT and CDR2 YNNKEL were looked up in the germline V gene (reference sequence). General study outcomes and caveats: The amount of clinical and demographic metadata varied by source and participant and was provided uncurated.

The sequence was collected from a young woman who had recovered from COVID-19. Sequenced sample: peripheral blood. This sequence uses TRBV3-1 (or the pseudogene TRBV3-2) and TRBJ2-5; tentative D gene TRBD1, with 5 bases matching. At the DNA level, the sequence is TGTGCCAGCAGCCAAGATGGGGCAGGAGTGGAGACCCAGTACTTC. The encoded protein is CASSQDGAGVETQYF.